These T cell receptor beta chains were read from a single sample in a study of cytomegalovirus exposure and HLA in healthy donors. Measured with immunoSEQ multiplex PCR; TCRdb has only the in-frame clones, and not every one. The table has tens of thousands of clones, 95% to 97% seen once. The sequenced sample was PBMCs. These receptor sequences come from a young woman in good health and CMV-seropositive. Each CDR3 is given with its conserved first and last residue. Each record gives: V gene, D gene, J gene, clone size, CDR3 DNA, CDR3 protein. The D gene is left open where the match is weak. Clone size appears in some rows only: once, few, many, or a class for an expanded clone.

TRBV29-1	TRBD2	TRBJ2-7	.	TGCAGCGTTTGGGGGGGAGCCCCCTCCGAGCAGTACTTC	CSVWGGAPSEQYF
TRBV27	.	TRBJ2-2	.	TGTGCCAGCAGTTTAAGGGCAGGGCCGATTTTGGGGCTGTTTTTT	CASSLRAGPILGLFF
TRBV11-3	TRBD2	TRBJ2-3	.	TGTGCCAGCAGCTTGGGAGGCGGGAGTGGGGATACGCAGTATTTT	CASSLGGGSGDTQYF
TRBV19	.	TRBJ2-1	once	TGTGCCAGTAGTATAGGAGGGAACTCCTACAATGAGCAGTTCTTC	CASSIGGNSYNEQFF
TRBV19	TRBD2	TRBJ2-2	few	TGTGCCAGTAGTACCAGGACTAGTCCCACCGGGGAGCTGTTTTTT	CASSTRTSPTGELFF
TRBV7-3	.	TRBJ2-1	.	TGTGCCAGCAGCTTATGGGGCGGCGGATACAATGAGCAGTTCTTC	CASSLWGGGYNEQFF
TRBV30	.	TRBJ1-5	.	TGTGCCTGGGCTATTAAGACAGGATTCAAGGAAAATCAGCCCCAGCATTTT	CAWAIKTGFKENQPQHF
TRBV19	TRBD2	TRBJ2-7	.	TGTGCCAGTAGTGGACGGCGACTAGCGGGTGGGAAGGAGCAGTACTTC	CASSGRRLAGGKEQYF
TRBV7-6	.	TRBJ1-1	once	TGTGCCAGCAGCTTAGCGCAGGGTTCGAACACTGAAGCTTTCTTT	CASSLAQGSNTEAFF
TRBV6-5	TRBD1	TRBJ1-4	.	TGTGCCAGCTTGATAGACAGGGGCACAGAAAAACTGTTTTTT	CASLIDRGTEKLFF
TRBV7-9	.	TRBJ2-1	once	TGTGCCAGCAGCTCTCGGACAGGGAGGGGGAACAATGAGCAGTTCTTC	CASSSRTGRGNNEQFF
TRBV2	TRBD2	TRBJ2-7	.	TGTGCCAGCAGTGAGGGGAGGCGGGAGGGGTACGAGCAGTACTTC	CASSEGRREGYEQYF
TRBV29-1	TRBD2	TRBJ2-1	.	TGCAGCGTTGAGGGCCTAGCGGAGAGGAGGAATGAGCAGTTCTTC	CSVEGLAERRNEQFF
TRBV10-2	TRBD2	TRBJ2-3	.	TGCGCCAGCATCCGGGACTACAGCACAGATACGCAGTATTTT	CASIRDYSTDTQYF
TRBV2	TRBD2	TRBJ2-7	.	TGTGCCAGCAGTGGGGGACTAGCGCGCTTGTGGGACGAGCAGTACTTC	CASSGGLARLWDEQYF
TRBV10-3	TRBD2	TRBJ2-1	.	TGTGCCATCAGCCGGACTAGTATCTACAATGAGCAGTTCTTC	CAISRTSIYNEQFF
TRBV27	.	TRBJ2-2	.	TGTGCCAGCAGTTCCAGCGCCCTCGGTACCGGGGAGCTGTTTTTT	CASSSSALGTGELFF
TRBV6-5	.	TRBJ1-1	.	TGTGCCAGCAGACAGGGTCGTGGCACTGAAGCTTTCTTT	CASRQGRGTEAFF
TRBV11-2	.	TRBJ1-1	once	TGTGCCAGCAGCGATGTCGAGGGGGACACTGAAGCTTTCTTT	CASSDVEGDTEAFF
TRBV7-9	TRBD1	TRBJ1-4	.	TGTGCCAGCAGCTTAGGCGGAAGGACAGGAGAAAAACTGTTTTTT	CASSLGGRTGEKLFF
TRBV27	TRBD2	TRBJ2-3	.	TGTGCCAGCAGCGGACTAGCGGGACTTCGCACAGATACGCAGTATTTT	CASSGLAGLRTDTQYF
TRBV10-3	.	TRBJ1-2	.	TGTGCCATCAGTGAGGAAGGGGCAGCCCTTCGCTATGGCTACACCTTC	CAISEEGAALRYGYTF
TRBV5-1	.	TRBJ2-1	.	TGCGCCAGCAGCTTGGCGTCCTACAATGAGCAGTTCTTC	CASSLASYNEQFF
TRBV19	.	TRBJ2-1	.	TGTGCCAGTAGTATCGGGGAGACAGAGCAGTTCTTC	CASSIGETEQFF
TRBV7-3	TRBD1	TRBJ2-3	.	TGTGCCAGCAGCCCGGGACAGGGGGTCCGAGGTACAGATACGCAGTATTTT	CASSPGQGVRGTDTQYF
TRBV5-1	TRBD2	TRBJ2-1	.	TGCGCCAGCAGCAGCGACGGGACTAGCGGGAGGTTTTACAATGAGCAGTTCTTC	CASSSDGTSGRFYNEQFF
TRBV4-2	.	TRBJ2-5	.	TGTGCCAGCAGCCAAGATTGGGAAGCGGGAGAGACCCAGTACTTC	CASSQDWEAGETQYF
TRBV6-1	TRBD2	TRBJ2-5	.	TGTGCCAGCAGCACAACTAGCGCAGAAGAGACCCAGTACTTC	CASSTTSAEETQYF
TRBV5-1	.	TRBJ2-7	few	TGCGCCAGCAGCCAGGAGGGGGCGCGGTTCGAGCAGTACTTC	CASSQEGARFEQYF
TRBV28	TRBD2	TRBJ2-1	.	TGTGCCAGCAGTTATGGGCTAGCGGGGCTATACAATGAGCAGTTCTTC	CASSYGLAGLYNEQFF
TRBV19	.	TRBJ2-2	.	TGTGCCAGTAGTTTCCAGGGTGCCGGGGAGCTGTTTTTT	CASSFQGAGELFF
TRBV30	.	TRBJ2-3	.	TGTGCCTGGAGTCCGACAGATACGCAGTATTTT	CAWSPTDTQYF
TRBV13	TRBD2	TRBJ2-1	.	TGTGCCAGCGGAATAAGGGATAGCGGGTCTAATGAGCAGTTCTTC	CASGIRDSGSNEQFF
TRBV28	.	TRBJ2-5	.	TGTGCCAGCAGTTTACTCAGGGAGACCCAGTACTTC	CASSLLRETQYF
TRBV19	.	TRBJ2-7	.	TGTGCCAGTAGTTACGTGGGACACTACGAGCAGTACTTC	CASSYVGHYEQYF
TRBV28	TRBD1	TRBJ1-2	.	TGTGCCAGCAGACTAAACAGGGGGGATGGCTACACCTTC	CASRLNRGDGYTF
TRBV21-1	.	TRBJ1-4	.	TGTGCCAGCAGCAAAGGCAGGGGGGCAACTAATGAAAAACTGTTTTTT	CASSKGRGATNEKLFF
TRBV11-2	.	TRBJ1-1	.	TGTGCCAGCAGCTTAGGACGGGGTAACACTGAAGCTTTCTTT	CASSLGRGNTEAFF
TRBV6-1	TRBD1	TRBJ1-1	.	TGTGCCAGCACCAAGACAGGGGTGAACACTGAAGCTTTCTTT	CASTKTGVNTEAFF
TRBV2	TRBD1	TRBJ1-1	.	TGTGCCAGCATTCCGGGACAGGGCACTGAAGCTTTCTTT	CASIPGQGTEAFF
TRBV19	TRBD2	TRBJ2-1	.	TGTGCCAGTACCCCTCACTCGGGACTAACCTACAATGAGCAGTTCTTC	CASTPHSGLTYNEQFF
TRBV25-1	TRBD2	TRBJ2-5	.	TGTGCCAGCAGTGAATGGGCTAGCGGACAAGAGACCCAGTACTTC	CASSEWASGQETQYF
TRBV28	.	TRBJ2-1	.	TGTGCCAGCAGTTTCGAGACTCGCCAATCCTACAATGAGCAGTTCTTC	CASSFETRQSYNEQFF
TRBV7-2	.	TRBJ1-4	.	TGTGCCAGCAGCTTAGGGTTTAACAGTTATAATGAAAAACTGTTTTTT	CASSLGFNSYNEKLFF
TRBV29-1	.	TRBJ2-5	.	TGCAGCGTTGAAGGGGGGGCGGGAGATGGAGAGACCCAGTACTTC	CSVEGGAGDGETQYF
TRBV6-6	.	TRBJ2-7	.	TGTGCCAGCAGTTATGGGCCGACGGTCGGGTACTTC	CASSYGPTVGYF
TRBV28	TRBD2	TRBJ2-7	once	TGTGCCAGCAGTCCACTAGCGGACTACACCTACGAGCAGTACTTC	CASSPLADYTYEQYF
TRBV10-3	TRBD1	TRBJ1-1	.	TGTGCCATCAGTGAGTCAGTTCGGACAGGGGACACTGAAGCTTTCTTT	CAISESVRTGDTEAFF
TRBV7-8	.	TRBJ1-5	.	TGTGCCAGCAGCACCTTGGGCGGGGGCTCGGGCAATCAGCCCCAGCATTTT	CASSTLGGGSGNQPQHF
TRBV10-2	.	TRBJ1-5	.	TGCGCCAGCAGTGAGTCTCGGTTGGGGGCCCGGAGTCAGCCCCAGCATTTT	CASSESRLGARSQPQHF
TRBV6-6	TRBD2	TRBJ2-1	.	TGTGCCAGCAGGCTAGCGGAAACCTACAATGAGCAGTTCTTC	CASRLAETYNEQFF
TRBV2	.	TRBJ2-5	.	TGTGCCAGCAGTGGGACAGAAGAGACCCAGTACTTC	CASSGTEETQYF
TRBV28	.	TRBJ2-3	.	TGTGCCAGCAGTTTGGGGGGTACACCCACAGATACGCAGTATTTT	CASSLGGTPTDTQYF
TRBV5-4	TRBD2	TRBJ2-1	.	TGTGCCAGCAGCCCCGGGACTAGCGGGGGGCGGGGCAATGAGCAGTTCTTC	CASSPGTSGGRGNEQFF
TRBV9	TRBD1	TRBJ1-1	.	TGTGCCAGCAGTCAACAGGGGGCTGGCACTGAAGCTTTCTTT	CASSQQGAGTEAFF
TRBV27	TRBD1	TRBJ2-7	.	TGTGCCAGCAGTGAAGCTAACCGAGGGACAGGGAGACGCGAGCAGTACTTC	CASSEANRGTGRREQYF
TRBV29-1	TRBD2	TRBJ2-1	.	TGCAGCGTATCAGGACCCGGGACTAGAAGCTACAATGAGCAGTTCTTC	CSVSGPGTRSYNEQFF
TRBV5-8	TRBD1	TRBJ1-1	.	TGTGCCAGCAGCCTTGGCCGGGTGTGCAGGGGGCTTATTGAAGCTTTCTTT	CASSLGRVCRGLIEAFF
TRBV30	.	TRBJ1-2	.	TGTGCCTGGAGAGGAGAGGGAGCGAACTATGGCTACACCTTC	CAWRGEGANYGYTF